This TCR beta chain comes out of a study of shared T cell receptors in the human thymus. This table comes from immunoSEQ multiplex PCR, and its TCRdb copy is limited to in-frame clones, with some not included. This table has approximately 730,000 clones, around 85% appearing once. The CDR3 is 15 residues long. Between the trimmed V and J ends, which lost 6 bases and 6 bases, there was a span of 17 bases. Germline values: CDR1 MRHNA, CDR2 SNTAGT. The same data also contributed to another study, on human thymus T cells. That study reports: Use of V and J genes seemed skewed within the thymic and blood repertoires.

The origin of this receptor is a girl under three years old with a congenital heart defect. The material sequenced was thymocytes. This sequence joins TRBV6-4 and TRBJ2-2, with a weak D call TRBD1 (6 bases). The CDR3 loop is CASRDDHRAAGELFF. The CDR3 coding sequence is TGTGCCAGCAGGGACGATCACAGGGCGGCCGGGGAGCTGTTTTTT.